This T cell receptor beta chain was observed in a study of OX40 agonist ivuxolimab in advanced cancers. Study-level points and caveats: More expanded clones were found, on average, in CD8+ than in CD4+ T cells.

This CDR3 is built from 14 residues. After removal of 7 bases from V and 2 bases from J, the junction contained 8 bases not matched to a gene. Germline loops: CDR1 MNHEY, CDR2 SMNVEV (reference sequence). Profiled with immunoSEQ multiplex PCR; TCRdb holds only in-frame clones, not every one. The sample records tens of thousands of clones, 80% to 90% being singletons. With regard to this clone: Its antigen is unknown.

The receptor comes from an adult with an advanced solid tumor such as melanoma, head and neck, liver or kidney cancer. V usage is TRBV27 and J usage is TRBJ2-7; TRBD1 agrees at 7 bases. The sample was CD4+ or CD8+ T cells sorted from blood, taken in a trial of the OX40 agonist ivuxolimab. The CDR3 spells CASNPGQRPYEQYF. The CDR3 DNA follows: TGTGCCAGCAATCCGGGACAGCGGCCCTACGAGCAGTACTTC.